In this sample, the clone carrying this TCR beta chain turned up once. Its antigen is unknown. These data come from a study of chemoradiotherapy in HPV16-positive cancers. Study as a whole: Candidate HPV-specific T-cell clones and common TCR motifs came from functional assays in a couple of HPV16-positive patients.

Broader study findings: The functional HPV-specific definition rests on just a couple of HPV16-positive patients.

This table comes from immunoSEQ multiplex PCR, and its TCRdb copy is limited to in-frame clones, with some not included. The sample lists 25,000 to 30,000 clones, about 93% seen once, with more than 15% in the top ten. Germline CDR1 KGHSH, CDR2 LQKENI. Trimming removed 3 bases from V and 1 base from J, with 12 bases in between. This CDR3 contains 15 residues. The material sequenced was blood, taken from a patient who underwent chemoradiotherapy. This chain joins TRBV18 and TRBJ2-5; D might be TRBD1 (6 bases). The TCR was taken from a human donor with HPV-associated anogenital cancer. The CDR3 protein is CASSPTKGVQETQYF. The CDR3 region has the DNA TGTGCCAGCTCACCTACCAAGGGGGTCCAAGAGACCCAGTACTTC.